This T cell receptor beta chain was sequenced for a study of cytomegalovirus exposure and HLA in healthy donors. Germline assignment: CDR1 MNHEY and CDR2 SVGAGI. The CDR3 runs 15 residues. V was trimmed by 6 bases and J by 2 bases, leaving 14 bases between them. The primer mix had 60 Vbeta and 13 Jbeta primers. Measured with immunoSEQ multiplex PCR; TCRdb has only the in-frame clones, and not every one. Of around 91,000 clones in the sample, around three quarters were seen once. Sequenced material: PBMCs. The V call is TRBV6-5, the J call TRBJ2-1; weak D call: TRBD2 (5 bases). The TCR comes from a woman aged 40 to 50 in good health and CMV-seropositive. The DNA of the CDR3 is TGTGCCAGCAGCTCCCGCGGGTTCCCCTACAATGAGCAGTTCTTC. Amino acid sequence: CASSSRGFPYNEQFF.